This T cell receptor beta chain was sequenced for a study of blood T cell repertoires in COVID-19. Original processing notes: Nucleated cell number was recorded as an estimate derived from reference gene primer amplification. Clones were read by immunoSEQ multiplex PCR, and TCRdb kept only the in-frame ones, dropping some. V, J and clone size reflect that table, while D and trimming were determined from the DNA. The sample comprises over 100,000 clones, more than 60% of which are singletons, and less than 2.5% rests with the top ten. J gave up 1 base and V 4 bases, and 4 bases lay outside the gene matches. CDR1 and CDR2 (germline): KGHSH, LQKENI. There are 15 residues in the CDR3.

The receptor was derived from a woman aged 70-85 years with acute or convalescent COVID-19. Sample: peripheral blood. V usage is TRBV18 and J usage is TRBJ1-1; TRBD1 agrees at 9 bases. CDR3 DNA sequence: TGTGCCAGCTCACGATTGGACAGGGGGAACACTGAAGCTTTCTTT. Translated: CASSRLDRGNTEAFF.